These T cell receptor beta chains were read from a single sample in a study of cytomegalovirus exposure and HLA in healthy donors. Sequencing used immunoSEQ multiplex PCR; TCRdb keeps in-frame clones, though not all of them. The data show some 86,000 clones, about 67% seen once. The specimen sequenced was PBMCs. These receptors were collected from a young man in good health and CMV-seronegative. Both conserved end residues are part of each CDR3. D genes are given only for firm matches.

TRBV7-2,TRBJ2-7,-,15,CASSLLRELSYEQYF
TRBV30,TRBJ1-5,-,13,CAWSVSPGQPQHF
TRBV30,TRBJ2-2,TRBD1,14,CAWSGTGITGELFF
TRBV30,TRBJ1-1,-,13,CAWRAGWNTEAFF
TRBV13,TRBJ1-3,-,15,CASSLGGYSGNTIYF
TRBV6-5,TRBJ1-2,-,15,CASSSFLERTYGYTF
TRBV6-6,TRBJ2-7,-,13,CASSYSSRDEQYF
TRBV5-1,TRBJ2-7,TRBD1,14,CASSRGTGGEEQYF
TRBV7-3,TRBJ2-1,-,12,CASSFRGNEQFF
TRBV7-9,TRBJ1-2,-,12,CASSLVEGSYTF
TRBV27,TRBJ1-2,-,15,CASGSRGEGDYGYTF
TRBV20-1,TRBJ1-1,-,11,CSPRGNTEAFF
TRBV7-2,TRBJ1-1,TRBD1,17,CASSLAPGTASYTEAFF
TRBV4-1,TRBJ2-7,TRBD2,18,CASSPRKGWRGDSYEQYF
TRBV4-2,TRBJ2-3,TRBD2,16,CASSQDQTSGPDTQYF
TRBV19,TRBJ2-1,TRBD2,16,CASRTSGFSSYNEQFF
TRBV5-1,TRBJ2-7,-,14,CASSLGARGGEQYF
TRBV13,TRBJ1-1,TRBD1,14,CASSLRQGGTEAFF
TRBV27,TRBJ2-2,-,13,CASSLTTTGELFF
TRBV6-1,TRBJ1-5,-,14,CASSERGGLGPQHF
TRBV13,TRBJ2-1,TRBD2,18,CASSAGLAGWGSYNEQFF
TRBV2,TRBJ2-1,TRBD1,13,CASSRQGNNEQFF
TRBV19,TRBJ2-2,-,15,CASSIPGEGTGELFF
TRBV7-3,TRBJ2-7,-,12,CASSRDKGLQYF
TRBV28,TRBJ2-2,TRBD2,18,CASSIRLAGATNTGELFF
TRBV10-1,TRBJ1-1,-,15,CASSESWGSGTEAFF
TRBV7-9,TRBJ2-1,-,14,CASSLRSGAGLKFF
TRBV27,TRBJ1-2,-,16,CASSLQGVWGDDGYTF
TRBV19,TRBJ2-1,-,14,CASRTSGGDSGEFF
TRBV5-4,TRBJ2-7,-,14,CASSWSSRVYEQYF
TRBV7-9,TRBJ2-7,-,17,CASSPGGMRAKRYEQYF
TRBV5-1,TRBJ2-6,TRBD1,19,CASSLTSGTGGPGANVLTF
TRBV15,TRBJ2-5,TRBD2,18,CATSRDVMGLAGEETQYF
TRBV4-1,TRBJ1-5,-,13,CASSQGQFQPQHF
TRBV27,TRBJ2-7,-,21,CASSLLPVEPRGLNYFYEQYF
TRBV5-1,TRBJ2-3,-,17,CASSLLPETGGADTQYF
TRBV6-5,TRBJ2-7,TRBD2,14,CASSSLAGEHEQYF
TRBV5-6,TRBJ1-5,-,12,CASSIGDQPQHF
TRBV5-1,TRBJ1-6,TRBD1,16,CASSRHPGQGNSPLHF
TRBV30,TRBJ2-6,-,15,CAWSGQGYGANVLTF
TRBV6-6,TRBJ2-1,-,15,CASARAQGFYNEQFF
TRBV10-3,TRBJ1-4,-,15,CAISAQRATNEKLFF
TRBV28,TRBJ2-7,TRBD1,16,CASSLEIWGQGYEQYF
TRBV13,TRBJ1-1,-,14,CASSSGGQGTEAFF
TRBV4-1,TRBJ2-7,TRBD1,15,CASSQGTGTAYEQYF
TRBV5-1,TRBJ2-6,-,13,CASSVTGANVLTF
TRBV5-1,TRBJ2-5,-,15,CASSPTGRVLGTQYF
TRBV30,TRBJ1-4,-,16,CAWSVLPFPTNEKLFF
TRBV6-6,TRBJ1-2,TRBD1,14,CASSPGTVNYGYTF
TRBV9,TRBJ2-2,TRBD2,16,CASSPRTSGVVGELFF
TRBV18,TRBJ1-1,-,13,CASSPQGGTEAFF
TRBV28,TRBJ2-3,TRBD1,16,CASSLSEGGGVDTQYF
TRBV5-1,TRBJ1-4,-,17,CASRDGSREKITEKLFF
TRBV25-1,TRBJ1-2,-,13,CASSLRQEYGYTF
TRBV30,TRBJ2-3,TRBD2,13,CAWSGLAGDAQYF
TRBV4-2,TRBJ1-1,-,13,CASSRGEEAEAFF
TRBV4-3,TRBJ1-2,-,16,CASSQDLEWINYGYTF
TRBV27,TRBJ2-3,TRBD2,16,CASRDSSGGAVDTQYF
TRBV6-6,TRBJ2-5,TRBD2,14,CASSSPGGQETQYF